These T cell receptor beta chains were read from a single sample in a study of blood T cells in healthy people across ages. Using its own MiXCR run on the 5' RACE reads, TCRdb lists one record per CDR3 protein. The sample comprises more than 700,000 distinct CDR3 sequences, about half of which are singletons, and around 18% rests with the top ten. Sequencing used blood. The receptors come from an elderly man in good health. Both conserved end residues are part of each CDR3. A D gene is named only where the DNA matches it firmly. Some rows have no size entry. The others give once, few or many, or a class for an expanded clone.

D gene,clone size,J gene,V gene,CDR3 protein,CDR3 DNA
NA,many,TRBJ2-4,TRBV29-1,CSVESSQIQYF,TGCAGCGTTGAATCAAGTCAAATTCAGTACTTC
TRBD1,few,TRBJ2-7,TRBV20-1,CSARSGQGAYEQYF,TGCAGTGCTAGATCGGGACAGGGTGCCTACGAGCAGTACTTC
NA,NA,TRBJ2-1,TRBV10-3,CAISEGGLYNGQFF,TGTGCCATCAGTGAGGGTGGGCTATACAATGGGCAGTTCTTC
NA,NA,TRBJ2-3,TRBV5-4,CASSAGQRTDTQYF,TGTGCCAGCAGCGCCGGACAGCGCACAGATACGCAGTATTTT
TRBD2,NA,TRBJ2-1,TRBV7-9,CASSKGGTSGSYNEQFF,TGTGCCAGCAGCAAGGGGGGGACTAGCGGCTCCTACAATGAGCAGTTCTTC
NA,once,TRBJ1-2,TRBV2,CASSLRQNGYTF,TGTGCCAGCAGTCTCCGACAGAATGGCTACACCTTC
NA,NA,TRBJ2-7,TRBV10-3,CATTSGPHEQYF,TGTGCCACTACGAGTGGCCCCCACGAGCAGTACTTC
TRBD2,NA,TRBJ2-1,TRBV20-1,CSARTGTTYNEQFF,TGCAGTGCGAGAACCGGGACTACCTACAATGAGCAGTTCTTC
NA,NA,TRBJ2-5,TRBV20-1,CSARAAGGARGETQYF,TGCAGTGCTAGAGCGGCCGGAGGGGCTAGGGGTGAGACCCAGTACTTC
TRBD2,NA,TRBJ2-1,TRBV5-6,CASTGLNRETQFF,TGTGCCAGCACGGGACTAAATAGAGAGACCCAGTTCTTC
TRBD2,NA,TRBJ2-1,TRBV5-1,CASRVVPDSGGYNEQFF,TGCGCCAGCAGAGTGGTACCCGATAGCGGGGGATACAATGAGCAGTTCTTC
TRBD2,few,TRBJ2-1,TRBV5-1,CASSRIAGEGNEQFF,TGCGCCAGCAGTAGAATAGCGGGAGAAGGGAATGAGCAGTTCTTC
TRBD2,NA,TRBJ2-3,TRBV18,CASSLGIASGLTDTQYF,TGTGCCAGCTCACTTGGGATAGCTAGCGGACTCACAGATACGCAGTATTTT
TRBD2,NA,TRBJ2-7,TRBV10-3,CAIRGLAQYEQYF,TGTGCCATCAGGGGACTAGCACAGTACGAGCAGTACTTC
NA,few,TRBJ2-1,TRBV11-2,CASSLVIPSGIVFF,TGTGCCAGCAGCTTAGTGATCCCTTCCGGGATTGTGTTCTTC
NA,NA,TRBJ2-1,TRBV6-1,CASRGGGENEQFF,TGTGCCAGCAGAGGGGGGGGCGAGAATGAGCAGTTCTTC
TRBD2,many,TRBJ2-3,TRBV29-1,CSVEGGRDTQYF,TGCAGCGTTGAGGGCGGGAGGGATACGCAGTATTTT
NA,NA,TRBJ2-6,TRBV11-3,CASSSSFGASGANVLTF,TGTGCCAGCAGCTCCTCTTTCGGAGCTAGTGGGGCCAACGTCCTGACTTTC
NA,NA,TRBJ2-5,TRBV5-1,CASSPLRGLKETQYF,TGCGCCAGCTCCCCCCTGAGGGGCCTTAAAGAGACCCAGTACTTC
TRBD1,few,TRBJ2-4,TRBV15,CATSREVTGAKNIQYF,TGTGCCACCAGCAGAGAGGTGACAGGGGCCAAAAACATTCAGTACTTC
NA,NA,TRBJ1-5,TRBV20-1,CSAQRTEGIVNQPQHF,TGCAGTGCCCAAAGGACCGAAGGGATAGTAAATCAGCCCCAGCATTTT
NA,once,TRBJ1-1,TRBV7-2,CASSLRSGEGRAFF,TGTGCCAGCAGCCTAAGATCCGGCGAGGGGAGGGCTTTCTTT
TRBD1,few,TRBJ2-7,TRBV7-2,CASSSRPGQGNEQYF,TGTGCCAGCAGCTCTAGACCGGGACAGGGGAACGAGCAGTACTTC
NA,NA,TRBJ2-5,TRBV7-2,CASSFGSRAHQETQYF,TGTGCCAGCAGCTTCGGTAGCAGGGCCCACCAAGAGACCCAGTACTTC
TRBD1,NA,TRBJ2-1,TRBV9,CASSATHGTGYNEQFF,TGTGCCAGCAGCGCTACCCACGGGACAGGTTACAATGAGCAGTTCTTC
NA,NA,TRBJ1-2,TRBV11-2,CASSATRDNGHTF,TGTGCCAGCAGCGCAACCCGGGACAACGGCCACACCTTC
TRBD2,few,TRBJ2-7,TRBV7-2,CASSLAPSGRVVIEQYF,TGTGCCAGCAGCTTAGCCCCCAGCGGGAGGGTCGTTATCGAGCAGTACTTC
NA,NA,TRBJ1-5,TRBV15,CATSRGQLDNRPQHF,TGTGCCACCAGCAGAGGACAGCTTGACAATCGGCCCCAGCATTTT
NA,NA,TRBJ1-2,TRBV4-3,CASSQDNTGYGYTF,TGCGCCAGCAGCCAAGATAACACAGGTTATGGCTACACCTTC
TRBD1,NA,TRBJ2-5,TRBV19,CASSAPETGVQTQYF,TGTGCCAGTAGTGCCCCTGAGACAGGGGTTCAGACCCAGTACTTC
TRBD1,NA,TRBJ2-7,TRBV10-1,CASSDLGTAYEQYF,TGCGCCAGCAGTGACCTAGGGACAGCCTACGAGCAGTACTTC
TRBD2,few,TRBJ2-1,TRBV7-3,CASSLSLGGSEQFF,TGTGCCAGCAGCTTGAGTCTCGGGGGGAGTGAGCAGTTCTTC
TRBD1,NA,TRBJ2-5,TRBV5-4,CASSERTGKETQYF,TGTGCCAGCAGCGAAAGGACAGGGAAGGAGACCCAGTACTTC
TRBD1,once,TRBJ2-7,TRBV28,CASSPTGTASYEQYF,TGTGCCAGCAGTCCTACCGGGACAGCTTCCTACGAGCAGTACTTC
TRBD1,few,TRBJ1-4,TRBV15,CATSRYGQDATNEKLFF,TGTGCCACCAGCAGATATGGACAGGACGCAACTAATGAAAAACTGTTTTTT
TRBD1,NA,TRBJ1-1,TRBV5-1,CASSRDRAWENTEAFF,TGCGCCAGCAGCCGAGACAGGGCGTGGGAGAACACTGAAGCTTTCTTT
TRBD1,NA,TRBJ2-7,TRBV9,CASSVAAGGIFYNEQYF,TGTGCCAGCAGCGTAGCTGCAGGGGGTATTTTCTACAATGAGCAGTACTTC
NA,NA,TRBJ2-7,TRBV15,CATSRDRSGYEQYF,TGTGCCACCAGCAGAGATCGGTCCGGATACGAGCAGTACTTC
NA,NA,TRBJ2-6,TRBV7-9,CASGSQATGANVLTF,TGTGCCAGCGGGTCCCAGGCTACAGGGGCCAACGTCCTGACTTTC
NA,NA,TRBJ2-1,TRBV7-2,CASSLDPTEQFF,TGTGCCAGCAGCTTAGATCCTACTGAGCAGTTCTTC
NA,few,TRBJ2-1,TRBV5-1,CASSLPGNAPNEQFF,TGCGCCAGCAGCTTGCCGGGGAATGCCCCCAATGAGCAGTTCTTC
NA,NA,TRBJ2-2,TRBV29-1,CSVNGPANTGELFF,TGCAGCGTTAACGGGCCAGCGAACACCGGGGAGCTGTTTTTT
NA,few,TRBJ2-7,TRBV4-2,CASSQDLFPEQYF,TGTGCCAGCAGCCAAGACCTCTTCCCCGAGCAGTACTTC
NA,NA,TRBJ2-5,TRBV6-6,CASTQYETQYF,TGTGCCAGCACCCAATACGAGACCCAGTACTTC
TRBD1,many,TRBJ1-6,TRBV12-3/TRBV12-4,CASSLGQDNSPLHF,TGTGCCAGCAGTTTGGGACAGGATAATTCACCCCTCCACTTT
NA,NA,TRBJ1-5,TRBV12-3/TRBV12-4,CASSFRFHSLNQPQHF,TGTGCCAGCAGTTTCCGGTTTCACAGCCTCAATCAGCCCCAGCATTTT
NA,NA,TRBJ2-2,TRBV10-3,CAIRGGAEANTGELFF,TGTGCCATCAGAGGAGGGGCAGAAGCGAACACCGGGGAGCTGTTTTTT
NA,NA,TRBJ1-6,TRBV7-6,CASSLRSSYISPLHF,TGTGCCAGCAGCCTCAGGAGCTCCTATATTTCACCCCTCCACTTT